In this sample, the clone carrying this T cell receptor beta chain turned up a few times. This sample is drawn from a study of T-cell reconstitution after alpha-beta-depleted transplantation in children. Molecular barcoding with unique molecular identifiers was used for the TCRbeta library. MiXCR was run by TCRdb on the PCR reads, yielding one entry per CDR3 protein. Here the sample spans some 110,000 distinct CDR3 sequences, 10% to 13% being singletons. The CDR3 runs 14 residues. Trimming cost V 4 bases and J 3 bases; bases outside gene matches: 1. Germline CDR1 reads SGHNT; CDR2 reads YYREEE (reference sequence).

Sequences were derived from PBMCs, sampled before TCRalphabeta/CD19-depleted stem cell transplant. The sequence derives from a boy aged 2 to 10 with acute lymphoblastic leukemia, due to receive a stem cell transplant. The chain uses TRBV5-4 and TRBJ1-4, with 9 bases fitting TRBD1. The CDR3 spells CASSRTGANEKLFF. DNA for the CDR3: TGTGCCAGCAGCCGGACAGGGGCTAATGAAAAACTGTTTTTT.